One and the same sample provided the 23 T cell receptor beta chains below, sequenced in a study of metastatic and nonmetastatic thyroid tumors. Before thyroid surgery, none of the patients had received any treatment. Using MiXCR, TCRdb reanalyzed the PCR reads. The table has more than 30,000 clones, around 20% seen once. What was sequenced was blood. The receptors were sampled from a female donor with papillary thyroid cancer or a benign thyroid nodule (not recorded which). Some clones in this sample may be carry-over from other donors' samples.

This clone was recorded at least ten times. This chain joins TRBV25-1 and TRBJ1-2, with 11 bases fitting TRBD1. V shed 8 bases and J 7 bases; nucleotides not matched to a gene: 6. Germline values: CDR1 MGHDK, CDR2 SYGVNS. CDR3 length: 13 residues. CDR3 bases: TGTGCCAGCCACGGGACAGGGGGGCTTGGCTACACCTTC. This translates into CASHGTGGLGYTF.

This clone has a handful of counts. The J gene is TRBJ1-4, the V gene TRBV6-9, with 9 bases matching TRBD1. The trim removed 4 bases at V and 8 bases at J, leaving 5 bases unmatched. In germline, CDR1 is MNHGY, CDR2 SVAAGI. The CDR3 is made up of 14 amino acids. The CDR3 spells CASSWDRDREKLFF. CDR3 DNA: TGTGCCAGCAGTTGGGACAGGGATCGGGAAAAACTGTTTTTT.

This clone was detected only a few times. This clone may be a read error of a much larger clone one base away. Other DNA sequences of this sample code for an identical CDR3. The chain uses TRBV4-2 and TRBJ2-7; possible D gene TRBD1, 5 bases. From germline, CDR1 is LGHNA and CDR2 YNFKEQ. The CDR3 length is 15 residues. The DNA of the CDR3 is TGTGCCAGCAGTCAAGATCGCGGACATGCCTACGAGCAGTACTTC. This encodes CASSQDRGHAYEQYF.

This clone occurred many times. This CDR3 is CSLISFSEAFF. The CDR3 region has the DNA TGCAGTCTCATTTCGTTCTCTGAAGCTTTCTTT. The chain employs TRBV20-1 and TRBJ1-1; D is undetermined. The V and J ends lost 8 bases and 6 bases respectively, with 13 bases between them. The CDR3 is made up of 11 amino acids. Per germline, CDR1 DFQATT and CDR2 SNEGSKA (reference sequence).

At least ten counts were recorded for this clone. This CDR3 reads CASSEKVEQYF. The CDR3, as DNA: TGTGCCAGCAGTGAGAAAGTCGAGCAGTACTTC. The rearrangement uses TRBV2 and TRBJ2-7, with no clear D. The CDR3 totals 11 residues. CDR1 and CDR2 (germline): SNHLY, FYNNEI. V was clipped by 3 bases and J by 6 bases, with 6 bases between them. The whole variable domain, filled in from reference TRBV2 and TRBJ2-7, reads EPEVTQTPSHQVTQMGQEVILRCVPISNHLYFYWYRQILGQKVEFLVSFYNNEISEKSEIFDDQFSVERPDGSNFTLKIRSTKLEDSAMYFCASSEKVEQYFGPGTRLTVT.

At least ten counts were recorded for this clone. The rearrangement links TRBV15 to TRBJ1-6; 8 bases fit TRBD1. The CDR3 has 19 residues. Trimming took 2 bases from V and 6 from J; bases not matched to a gene: 15. Germline V CDR1 and CDR2: LNHNV, YYDKDF (reference sequence). The CDR3 protein is CATSRILIGRGLRNSPLHF. CDR3 coding DNA: TGTGCCACCAGCAGAATTCTGATCGGCAGGGGGCTTCGTAATTCACCCCTCCACTTT.

By proportion, this clone is medium-sized (0.01 to 0.1%). V is TRBV7-2 and J is TRBJ1-2; 8 bases fit TRBD1. The V and J ends lost 1 base and 2 bases, in that order; junction bases with no gene match: 0. The CDR3 has 14 residues. Germline assignment: CDR1 SGHTA and CDR2 FQGNSA. CDR3: CASSLGTGNYGYTF. The CDR3 bases are TGTGCCAGCAGCTTAGGGACAGGGAACTATGGCTACACCTTC.

This clone turned up a few times. This chain uses TRBV4-2 with TRBJ1-1, with 10 bases lining up with TRBD1. The CDR3 is 16 residues long. Per germline, CDR1 LGHNA and CDR2 YNFKEQ. Trimming at V came to 3 bases and at J to 3 bases, leaving 7 bases not matched to a gene. CDR3 DNA sequence: TGTGCCAGCAGCCACATGGGACAGGGGTTGGACACTGAAGCTTTCTTT. It codes for CASSHMGQGLDTEAFF.

This clone has at least ten counts. The genes are TRBV7-2 and TRBJ2-4; D perhaps matches TRBD1 (7 bases). From germline, CDR1 is SGHTA and CDR2 FQGNSA. The germline V and J ends were trimmed by 5 bases and 1 base, with 18 bases remaining between them. There are 17 residues in the CDR3. CDR3 bases: TGTGCCAGCAGCCCCCTAGGGGGCGCGGGGGCCAAAAACATTCAGTACTTC. This encodes CASSPLGGAGAKNIQYF.

Many counts were recorded for this clone. The chain couples TRBV7-9 to TRBJ2-1, with D perhaps matching TRBD1 (6 bases). The CDR3 contains 15 residues. V lost 5 bases and J lost 3, with 14 bases in between. Germline assignment: CDR1 SEHNR and CDR2 FQNEAQ (reference sequence). This CDR3 reads CASSPPGDLYNEQFF. The DNA of the CDR3 is TGTGCCAGCAGCCCCCCAGGGGACCTCTACAATGAGCAGTTCTTC.

There are a few counts of this clone. The CDR3 region is CASSFHHSGANVLTF. The CDR3 DNA sequence: TGTGCCAGCAGTTTCCATCACTCTGGGGCCAACGTCCTGACTTTC. The V call is TRBV28, the J call TRBJ2-6, with unresolved D. Germline V gene data show CDR1 as MDHEN and CDR2 as SYDVKM. V shed 3 bases and J shed 0 bases, with 6 bases lying between them. The CDR3 consists of 15 residues.

In this sample, this clone turned up a few times. V gene TRBV6-2 or TRBV6-3 combines with J gene TRBJ1-1, with D unresolved. Germline V gene lookup returns CDR1 MNHEY and CDR2 SVGEGT. The CDR3 runs 13 residues. V dropped 5 bases and J dropped 5 bases, with 12 bases sitting between them. DNA of the CDR3: TGTGCCAGCAGTCAGATAGGGCGTACTGAAGCTTTCTTT. Residues: CASSQIGRTEAFF.

This clone was recorded many times. The gene calls are TRBV6-1 and TRBJ1-1; TRBD1 aligns across 8 bases. The CDR3 covers 13 residues. Losses at the gene ends were 9 bases for V and 1 base for J; bases not matched to a gene: 4. The V gene's germline CDR1 is MNHNS and CDR2 SASEGT. The chain's CDR3 is CASLQGENTEAFF. CDR3 DNA sequence: TGTGCCAGTTTACAGGGGGAGAACACTGAAGCTTTCTTT.

V is TRBV5-1 and J is TRBJ2-1; 7 nucleotides line up with TRBD2. Germline V gene data show CDR1 as SGHRS and CDR2 as YFSETQ. Trimming took 4 bases from V and 6 from J; bases not matched to a gene: 10. This CDR3 spans 15 amino acids. CDR3 amino acids: CASSDLAGVGNEQFF. CDR3 bases: TGCGCCAGCAGCGACCTCGCGGGGGTCGGCAATGAGCAGTTCTTC.

This clone was counted a single time. The chain uses TRBV9 and TRBJ1-6; D ambiguous. Per the germline V gene, CDR1 is SGDLS and CDR2 is YYNGEE. Trimming pared 0 bases from V and 4 bases from J, leaving 11 bases between. This CDR3 contains 16 residues. The CDR3 sequence is CASSVDPGGYNSPLHF. CDR3 DNA sequence: TGTGCCAGCAGCGTAGATCCGGGAGGGTATAATTCACCCCTCCACTTT.

The rearrangement uses TRBV5-1 and TRBJ2-1, with TRBD2 matching over 11 bases. The germline V gene has CDR1 SGHRS and CDR2 YFSETQ. The V segment lost 4 bases and the J segment 2 bases; nucleotides outside the gene matches: 8. This CDR3 has 17 residues. The CDR3 here is CASSGTGTSGTYNEQFF. The CDR3 nucleotides read TGCGCCAGCAGCGGAACCGGGACTAGCGGAACCTACAATGAGCAGTTCTTC.

The chain carries TRBV11-3 and TRBJ2-1, with TRBD1 identical over 7 bases. CDR1 is SGHNT and CDR2 is YENEEA in the germline V gene. This CDR3 contains 19 residues. The V gene end was trimmed by 1 base and the J gene end by 1 base; junction bases not matched to a gene: 13. The CDR3 DNA sequence: TGTGCCAGCAGCTTAGGAGGGGGCTCCATCTATAGGTCCTACAATGAGCAGTTCTTC. Translated, it gives CASSLGGGSIYRSYNEQFF.

At least ten counts were recorded for this clone. The chain's CDR3 is CASCPGTPGDYEQYF. As DNA, the CDR3 is TGTGCCAGCTGCCCGGGGACCCCCGGAGACTACGAGCAGTACTTC. V and J are TRBV18 and TRBJ2-7; D could derive from TRBD1 or TRBD2 (5 bases each). V was shortened by 7 bases and J by 3 bases, with 19 bases between the two germline ends. Germline V gives CDR1 KGHSH, CDR2 LQKENI. The CDR3 contains 15 residues.

A few counts support this clone. A single base separates this from a much larger clone, so it may be a read error. The rearrangement joins TRBV5-6 to TRBJ2-3, with 12 positions matching TRBD1. Germline loops: CDR1 SGHDT, CDR2 YYEEEE. The trim removed 6 bases at V and 2 bases at J, leaving 10 bases unmatched. CDR3 size: 17 residues. The DNA for the CDR3 is TGTGCCAGCACCTGGAATCCGGGACAGGGGGCCACAGATACGCAGTATTTT. This translates into CASTWNPGQGATDTQYF. Looking up the rest from reference TRBV5-6 and TRBJ2-3 gives the full variable domain: DAGVTQSPTHLIKTRGQQVTLRCSPKSGHDTVSWYQQALGQGPQFIFQYYEEEERQRGNFPDRFSGHQFPNYSSELNVNALLLGDSALYLCASTWNPGQGATDTQYFGPGTRLTVL.

The V call is TRBV5-1, the J call TRBJ2-7; 10 nucleotides agree with TRBD1. Looked up from germline, CDR1 is SGHRS and CDR2 is YFSETQ. The CDR3 runs 16 residues. After removal of 5 bases from V and 2 bases from J, the junction contained 10 bases not matched to a gene. CDR3 nucleotide sequence: TGCGCCAGCAGGCAGGGACAGGGGCAATCCACCTACGAGCAGTACTTC. It translates to CASRQGQGQSTYEQYF.

J is TRBJ2-5 and V is TRBV6-1, with TRBD1 matching over 10 bases. V trimming: 7 bases; J trimming: 5 bases; junction bases outside the gene matches: 10. The CDR3 runs to 15 residues. CDR1 and CDR2 (germline): MNHNS, SASEGT. DNA of the CDR3: TGTGCCAGCACCGGAGCGGGACAGGGGCGGGAGACCCAGTACTTC. This codes for CASTGAGQGRETQYF.

This clone was recorded at least ten times. The chain carries TRBV7-9 and TRBJ1-2; possible D gene TRBD1, 5 bases. CDR1 SEHNR and CDR2 FQNEAQ come from the germline V gene (reference sequence). The CDR3 loop spans 14 amino acids. The ends were cut back, 5 bases at V and 4 bases at J, with 14 bases in the middle. The CDR3: CASSDRDGLYGYTF. DNA of the CDR3: TGTGCCAGCAGCGACAGAGACGGACTCTATGGCTACACCTTC.

This clone was detected ten times or more. The gene calls are TRBV12-3 or TRBV12-4 and TRBJ2-7; D is uncertain. The length of the CDR3 is 12 residues. Trimming took off 4 bases at V and 1 base at J, with 5 bases between the two ends. CDR3 loop: CASSSLSYEQYF. DNA of the CDR3: TGTGCCAGCAGTTCGCTTTCCTACGAGCAGTACTTC.